The 8 T cell receptor beta chains below all came from one sample that was sequenced in a study of PD-L1 blockade in urothelial cancer. TCRdb keeps only in-frame clones here, not all; method: immunoSEQ multiplex PCR. The sample includes about 43,000 clones, about 91% of them seen just once. This specimen consisted of PBMCs, obtained around atezolizumab (anti-PD-L1) treatment. The receptors were gathered from a man older than 75 with urothelial cancer.

V usage is TRBV29-1 and J usage is TRBJ2-5; tentative D call: TRBD1 (5 bases). The CDR3 has 11 residues. With 8 bases removed from V and 1 base from J, the gap between germline ends came to 8 bases. The V gene's germline CDR1 is SQVTM and CDR2 ANQGSEA. CDR3: CSWGSQETQYF. The CDR3 DNA sequence: TGCAGCTGGGGCAGCCAAGAGACCCAGTACTTC.

The chain combines TRBV30 with TRBJ1-3; D perhaps matches TRBD1 (6 bases). The CDR3 covers 15 residues. Trimming left V 2 bases short and J 4 bases short, with 15 bases between. Germline V lookup: CDR1 GTSNPN, CDR2 SVGIG (reference sequence). CDR3 coding DNA: TGTGCCTGGAGTTTTAACAGGGCGAGGGGAAACACCATATATTTT. This encodes CAWSFNRARGNTIYF.

The CDR3 bases are TGTGCCAGCACAGACAGGGGGCTAACTGAAGCTTTCTTT. It encodes CASTDRGLTEAFF. The J gene is TRBJ1-1, the V gene TRBV19; TRBD1 agrees at 10 bases. The CDR3 sequence is 13 residues long. Per the germline V gene, CDR1 is LNHDA and CDR2 is SQIVND (reference sequence). V trimming: 9 bases; J trimming: 5 bases; junction bases outside the gene matches: 6. Full variable domain (remainder filled in from reference TRBV19 and TRBJ1-1): DGGITQSPKYLFRKEGQNVTLSCEQNLNHDAMYWYRQDPGQGLRLIYYSQIVNDFQKGDIAEGYSVSREKKESFPLTVTSAQKNPTAFYLCASTDRGLTEAFFGQGTRLTVV.

This clone appeared once. This chain links TRBV5-6 with TRBJ2-7; a weak D match, TRBD1 (6 bases). V was pared by 3 bases and J by 1 base, with 8 bases between. The CDR3 sequence is 13 residues long. Germline V gene sequence: CDR1 SGHDT, CDR2 YYEEEE. The CDR3 here is CASSSGQSYEQYF. The CDR3 region has the DNA TGTGCCAGCAGCTCAGGACAGTCCTACGAGCAGTACTTC.

The V call is TRBV27, the J call TRBJ1-2, with TRBD1 matching 10 bases. CDR3 length: 14 amino acids. The germline V gene has CDR1 MNHEY and CDR2 SMNVEV (reference sequence). With V trimmed by 8 bases and J by 8 bases, 11 bases remained unmatched. This chain's CDR3 is CASGLTGGARGYTF. The CDR3 nucleotides read TGTGCCAGCGGACTGACAGGGGGCGCGAGGGGCTACACCTTC.

This chain connects TRBV5-6 to TRBJ2-4; TRBD2 agrees at 16 bases. V shed 2 bases and J 13 bases; nucleotides not matched to a gene: 9. The germline gives CDR1 SGHDT, CDR2 YYEEEE. CDR3 length: 16 amino acids. CDR3 protein: CASSFRGTSGRAYQYF. DNA for the CDR3: TGTGCCAGCAGCTTTCGAGGGACTAGCGGGAGGGCCTACCAGTACTTC.

The chain is built from TRBV7-2 and TRBJ2-2; tentative D call: TRBD1 (6 bases). Germline values: CDR1 SGHTA, CDR2 FQGNSA. Trimming took off 5 bases at V and 8 bases at J, with 15 bases between the two ends. CDR3 length equals 14 residues. DNA of the CDR3: TGTGCCAGCAGCCTAAGACAGGTTCAGGGGGAGCTGTTTTTT. Translating it yields CASSLRQVQGELFF.

The chain employs TRBV6-5 and TRBJ2-2; 8 bases are shared with TRBD2. Per the germline V gene, CDR1 is MNHEY and CDR2 is SVGAGI. After removal of 6 bases from V and 4 bases from J, the junction contained 7 bases not matched to a gene. CDR3 length equals 15 residues. CDR3 protein: CASRSGGAGTGELFF. The CDR3 DNA is TGTGCCAGCAGAAGCGGGGGCGCGGGCACCGGGGAGCTGTTTTTT.